One and the same sample provided the 16 T cell receptor beta chains below, sequenced in a study of blood T cells in healthy people across ages. For the second PCR, which ran for 7 to 11 cycles, a sample-barcoded 5' primer and a J-beta primer mix were used. TCRdb fed the 5' RACE reads into MiXCR, producing one record per CDR3 protein. The sample records roughly 900,000 distinct CDR3 sequences, 29% being singletons. Input material: blood. Every receptor here comes from a woman of 80 years or more in good health.

The chain carries TRBV5-1 and TRBJ2-5; TRBD2 aligns across 9 bases. The CDR3 runs 17 residues. Germline CDR1 SGHRS, CDR2 YFSETQ. With V trimmed by 0 bases and J by 2 bases, 8 bases remained unmatched. The CDR3 reads CASSLGGSTSGQETQYF. CDR3 in DNA: TGCGCCAGCAGCTTGGGAGGATCGACTAGCGGACAAGAGACCCAGTACTTC.

This chain links TRBV29-1 with TRBJ2-3, with 10 bases lining up with TRBD2. This CDR3 region has 15 residues. V dropped 3 bases and J dropped 2; count of bases not matched to a gene: 5. The V gene's germline CDR1 is SQVTM and CDR2 ANQGSEA. CDR3 in amino acids: CSVEVAGGPTDTQYF. The DNA for the CDR3 is TGCAGCGTTGAGGTAGCGGGGGGCCCCACAGATACGCAGTATTTT.

This clonotype appeared many times. The rearrangement uses TRBV5-1 and TRBJ2-1, with D perhaps matching TRBD1 or TRBD2 (5 bases each). V lost 0 bases and J lost 5, with 15 bases in between. Germline V gene data show CDR1 as SGHRS and CDR2 as YFSETQ. CDR3 length: 16 amino acids. The CDR3 region has the DNA TGCGCCAGCAGCTTGGCCTCGGGGCGTTTGAACAATGAGCAGTTCTTC. Amino acid sequence: CASSLASGRLNNEQFF.

The chain carries TRBV9 and TRBJ2-7, with a weak D call TRBD1 (6 bases). Trimming pared 2 bases from V and 5 bases from J, leaving 17 bases between. CDR1 is SGDLS, CDR2 YYNGEE, per germline. The CDR3 runs 15 residues. The CDR3 region is CASSVGQGTDNEQYF. The CDR3 bases are TGTGCCAGCAGCGTCGGGCAGGGGACCGACAACGAGCAGTACTTC.

This clonotype occurred a few times. The chain is built from TRBV12-3 or TRBV12-4 and TRBJ2-2, with a tentative D call TRBD2 (5 bases). The length of the CDR3 is 14 residues. Trimming took 6 bases from V and 6 from J, leaving 14 bases between them. The CDR3 spells CASRSKEVSGELFF. In nucleotides, the CDR3 is TGTGCCAGCAGATCCAAGGAGGTCTCCGGGGAGCTGTTTTTT.

The chain combines TRBV7-2 with TRBJ2-2; D gene ambiguous. V lost 4 bases and J lost 5, with 14 bases in between. This CDR3 contains 15 residues. The germline V gene encodes CDR1 SGHTA and CDR2 FQGNSA. Here the CDR3 DNA reads TGTGCCAGCAGCTCCCTTCTATGGAGAACCGGGGAGCTGTTTTTT. This translates into CASSSLLWRTGELFF.

This clonotype was seen repeatedly, ten times or more. The chain has TRBV6-1 and TRBJ2-4; 7 positions agree with TRBD1. Losses at the gene ends were 6 bases for V and 9 bases for J; bases not matched to a gene: 14. Germline V CDR1 and CDR2: MNHNS, SASEGT. There are 15 residues in the CDR3. CDR3 in DNA: TGTGCCAGCAGCCCCAAGGTAGGGGGCAGCGGCATTCAGTACTTC. Amino acids: CASSPKVGGSGIQYF.

The V and J genes are TRBV12-3 or TRBV12-4 and TRBJ2-3; possibly TRBD2 for D (5 bases). Between the trimmed V and J ends, which lost 3 bases and 15 bases, there was a span of 25 bases. The CDR3 loop spans 15 amino acids. CDR3 sequence reads: CASSFGRVVTDAEYF. The CDR3 DNA reads as TGTGCCAGCAGTTTCGGGCGGGTGGTAACAGATGCGGAATATTTT.

Worth noting for this clonotype: Because the CDR3 is missing its conserved closing phenylalanine or tryptophan, this is likely a read error. The gene calls are TRBV7-6 and TRBJ2-3, with 10 bases matching TRBD2. Unmatched junction bases numbered 8, after V lost 5 bases and J lost 6 bases. The CDR3 loop spans 15 amino acids. Germline V lookup: CDR1 SGHVS, CDR2 FNYEAQ. For the CDR3, the DNA is TGTGCCAGCAGCCGTGGTGATAGCGGGGGGGATACGCAGTATTGT. Translated: CASSRGDSGGDTQYC.

This clonotype was observed many times. The rearrangement links TRBV5-5 to TRBJ2-6, with D perhaps matching TRBD1 or TRBD2 (5 bases each). Germline V gene lookup returns CDR1 SGHKS and CDR2 YYEKEE (reference sequence). The CDR3 is made up of 15 amino acids. The ends were cut back, 3 bases at V and 0 bases at J, with 7 bases in the middle. The CDR3 reads CASSWGTSGANVLTF. The CDR3 DNA is TGTGCCAGCAGCTGGGGGACCTCTGGGGCCAACGTCCTGACTTTC.

The chain employs TRBV11-2 and TRBJ2-5; 7 nucleotides line up with TRBD2. The assigned J gene may be wrong: the sequence end matches TRBJ2-7 better. Germline V lookup: CDR1 SGHAT, CDR2 FQNNGV. This CDR3 has 14 amino acids. CDR3 DNA: TGTGCCAGCAGCTTAGTCGCGGGGGTGGGCGAGCAGTACTTC. Protein product: CASSLVAGVGEQYF.

Worth noting for this clonotype: This sequence may be a read error, since a much larger clone differs from it by one base. V and J are TRBV29-1 and TRBJ1-2; D perhaps matches TRBD1 (5 bases). The CDR3 extends over 12 amino acids. Germline CDR1 is SQVTM and CDR2 is ANQGSEA. The CDR3 DNA follows: TGCAGCGTTTTCAGGGAATCTGATGGCCACACCTTC. Protein sequence: CSVFRESDGHTF.

This clonotype has at least ten counts. The rearrangement joins TRBV7-2 to TRBJ2-5; D may be TRBD1 (5 bases). The CDR3 loop spans 14 amino acids. Trimming left V 3 bases short and J 4 bases short, with 12 bases between. Germline V gene sequence: CDR1 SGHTA, CDR2 FQGNSA. CDR3 nucleotides: TGTGCCAGCAGCTTCGCAGGGATGGGAGAGACCCAGTACTTC. This encodes CASSFAGMGETQYF.

A word on this clonotype: This could be a read error, since a much larger clone is one nucleotide away. The chain has TRBV15 and TRBJ2-5; D ambiguous. The germline V gene has CDR1 LNHNV and CDR2 YYDKDF (reference sequence). The CDR3 loop spans 14 amino acids. The ends were cut back, 0 bases at V and 4 bases at J, with 9 bases in the middle. Written as DNA, the CDR3 is TGTGCCACCAGCAGAGATATGACAACAGAGACCCAGTACTTC. Protein product: CATSRDMTTETQYF.

The V and J genes are TRBV6-1 and TRBJ1-5, with D maybe TRBD1 (6 bases). The germline gives CDR1 MNHNS, CDR2 SASEGT. The CDR3 runs 15 residues. Trimming cost V 5 bases and J 4 bases, with 15 bases left between them. In DNA, the CDR3 is TGTGCCAGCAGTCGGCAGGGGCCTTTTAATCAGCCCCAGCATTTT. Translated: CASSRQGPFNQPQHF.

As regards this clonotype: This may arise from a read error, as a much more abundant clone is one base away. V gene TRBV5-1 combines with J gene TRBJ2-7, with TRBD1 identical over 10 bases. Germline V gene lookup returns CDR1 SGHRS and CDR2 YFSETQ. This CDR3 is built from 17 residues. For the CDR3, the DNA is TGCGCCAGCAGCTTGTATATCGACGGGACAGGGGTTTACGAGCGGTACTTC. It yields the protein CASSLYIDGTGVYERYF.